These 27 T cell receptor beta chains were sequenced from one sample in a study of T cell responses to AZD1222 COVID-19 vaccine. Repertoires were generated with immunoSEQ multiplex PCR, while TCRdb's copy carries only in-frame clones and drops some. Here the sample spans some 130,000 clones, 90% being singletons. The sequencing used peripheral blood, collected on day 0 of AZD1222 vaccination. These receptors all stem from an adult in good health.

CDR3 DNA sequence: TGTGCCAGCAGCAAAGTAGGGCAGGGGTGCTACGAGCAGTACTTC. It is translated as CASSKVGQGCYEQYF. V gene TRBV21-1 combines with J gene TRBJ2-7; the table's TRBD1 call for D was not verified on the DNA. TRBV21-1 is a recognized pseudogene. The CDR3 is 15 residues long.

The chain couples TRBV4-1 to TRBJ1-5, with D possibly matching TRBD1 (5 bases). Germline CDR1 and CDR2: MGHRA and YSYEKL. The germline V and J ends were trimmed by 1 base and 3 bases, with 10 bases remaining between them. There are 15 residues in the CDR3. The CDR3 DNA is TGCGCCAGCAGCCAAGCAGACAGAAACAATCAGCCCCAGCATTTT. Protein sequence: CASSQADRNNQPQHF.

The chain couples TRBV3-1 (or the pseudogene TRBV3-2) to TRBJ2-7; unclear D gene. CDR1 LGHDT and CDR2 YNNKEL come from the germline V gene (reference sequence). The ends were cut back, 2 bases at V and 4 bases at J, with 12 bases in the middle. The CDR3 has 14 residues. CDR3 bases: TGTGCCAGCAGCCAACGGAGATGGGCTTACGAGCAGTACTTC. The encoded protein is CASSQRRWAYEQYF.

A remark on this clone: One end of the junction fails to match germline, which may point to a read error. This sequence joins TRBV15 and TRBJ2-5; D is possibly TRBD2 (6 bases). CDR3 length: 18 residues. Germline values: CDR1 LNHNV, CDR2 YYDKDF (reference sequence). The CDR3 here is CATSRERPGAAIQETQYF. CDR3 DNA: TGTGCCACCAGCCGAGAAAGACCGGGAGCCGCTATACAAGAGACCCAGTACTTC.

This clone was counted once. CDR3 nucleotides: TGTGCCAGCAGTCCCCGACTGGCGGGAGGCTTTCCGTTCTTC. Its translation: CASSPRLAGGFPFF. The V and J genes are TRBV6-5 and TRBJ2-1, with 8 bases lining up with TRBD2. The CDR3 runs 14 residues. The germline CDR1 and CDR2 sequences are MNHEY and SVGAGI. After removal of 5 bases from V and 15 bases from J, the junction contained 15 bases not matched to a gene.

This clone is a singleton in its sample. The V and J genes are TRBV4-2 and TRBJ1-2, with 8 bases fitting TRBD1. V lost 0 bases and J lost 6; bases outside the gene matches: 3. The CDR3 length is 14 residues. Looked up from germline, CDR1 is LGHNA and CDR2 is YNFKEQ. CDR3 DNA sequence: TGTGCCAGCAGCCAAGATCCGGACAGGGATGGCTACACCTTC. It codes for CASSQDPDRDGYTF.

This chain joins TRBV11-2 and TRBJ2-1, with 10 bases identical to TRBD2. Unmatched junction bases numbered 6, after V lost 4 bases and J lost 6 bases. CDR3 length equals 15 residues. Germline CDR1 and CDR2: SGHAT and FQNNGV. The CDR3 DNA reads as TGTGCCAGCAGCTACGGGCTAGCGGGAGCCAATGAGCAGTTCTTC. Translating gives CASSYGLAGANEQFF.

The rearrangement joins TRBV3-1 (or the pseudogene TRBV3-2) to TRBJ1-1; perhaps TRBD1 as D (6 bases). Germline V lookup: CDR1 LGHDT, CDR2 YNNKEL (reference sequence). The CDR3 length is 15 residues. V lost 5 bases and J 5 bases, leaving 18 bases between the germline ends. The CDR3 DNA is TGTGCCAGCAGCGAGAGCACAGGGCTGTGGACTGAAGCTTTCTTT. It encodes CASSESTGLWTEAFF.

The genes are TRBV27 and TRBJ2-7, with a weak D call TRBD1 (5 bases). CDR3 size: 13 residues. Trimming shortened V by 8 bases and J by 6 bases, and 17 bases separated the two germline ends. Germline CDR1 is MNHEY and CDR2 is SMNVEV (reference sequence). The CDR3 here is CASALRGHFEQYF. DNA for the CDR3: TGTGCCAGCGCCCTCCGCGGACATTTCGAGCAGTACTTC.

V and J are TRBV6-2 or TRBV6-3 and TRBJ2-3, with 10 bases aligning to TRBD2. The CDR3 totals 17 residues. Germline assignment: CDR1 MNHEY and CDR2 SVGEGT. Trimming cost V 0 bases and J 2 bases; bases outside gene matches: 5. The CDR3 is CASSYSEREGVTDTQYF. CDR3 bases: TGTGCCAGCAGTTACTCTGAGCGGGAGGGGGTCACAGATACGCAGTATTTT.

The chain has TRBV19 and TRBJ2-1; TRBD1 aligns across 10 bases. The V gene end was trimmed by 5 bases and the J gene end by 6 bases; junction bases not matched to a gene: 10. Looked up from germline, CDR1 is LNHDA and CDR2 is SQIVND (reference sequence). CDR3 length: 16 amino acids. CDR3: CASSFQTGGGGNEQFF. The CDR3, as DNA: TGTGCCAGTAGTTTCCAGACAGGGGGCGGGGGCAATGAGCAGTTCTTC.

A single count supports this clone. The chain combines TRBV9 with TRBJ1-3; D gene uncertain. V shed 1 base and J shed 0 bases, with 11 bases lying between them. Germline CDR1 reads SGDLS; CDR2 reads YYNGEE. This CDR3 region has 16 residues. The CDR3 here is CASSVTTGPSGNTIYF. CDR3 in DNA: TGTGCCAGCAGCGTAACCACCGGGCCCTCTGGAAACACCATATATTTT. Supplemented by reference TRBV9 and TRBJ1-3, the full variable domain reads DSGVTQTPKHLITATGQRVTLRCSPRSGDLSVYWYQQSLDQGLQFLIQYYNGEERAKGNILERFSAQQFPDLHSELNLSSLELGDSALYFCASSVTTGPSGNTIYFGEGSWLTVV.

The CDR3 spells CASSVEPPSGELFF. CDR3 bases: TGTGCCAGCAGCGTAGAGCCACCGTCCGGGGAGCTGTTTTTT. The chain is built from TRBV9 and TRBJ2-2; D uncertain. V was shortened by 0 bases and J by 6 bases, with 9 bases between the two germline ends. In germline, CDR1 is SGDLS, CDR2 YYNGEE. The CDR3 consists of 14 residues.

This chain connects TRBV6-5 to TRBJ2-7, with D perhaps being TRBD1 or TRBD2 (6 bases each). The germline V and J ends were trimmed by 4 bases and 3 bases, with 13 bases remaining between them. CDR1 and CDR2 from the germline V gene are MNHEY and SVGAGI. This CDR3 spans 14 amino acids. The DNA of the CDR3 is TGTGCCAGCAGTTGGGGGGCAGAACACTACGAGCAGTACTTC. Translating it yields CASSWGAEHYEQYF.

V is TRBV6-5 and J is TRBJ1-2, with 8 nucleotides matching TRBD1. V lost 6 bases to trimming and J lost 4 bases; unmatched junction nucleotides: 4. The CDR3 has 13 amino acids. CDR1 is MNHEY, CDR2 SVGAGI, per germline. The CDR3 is CASSLTGGYGYTF. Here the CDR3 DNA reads TGTGCCAGCAGCCTCACAGGGGGCTATGGCTACACCTTC.

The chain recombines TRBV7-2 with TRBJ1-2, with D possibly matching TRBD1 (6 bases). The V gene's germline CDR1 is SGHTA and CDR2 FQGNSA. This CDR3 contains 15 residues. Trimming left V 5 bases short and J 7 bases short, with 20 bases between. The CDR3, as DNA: TGTGCCAGCAGCCCTTGGACACAGGGTCTGAGTGGCTACACCTTC. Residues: CASSPWTQGLSGYTF.

The chain's CDR3 is CATRRGMGNTEAFF. The CDR3 DNA sequence: TGTGCCACCCGGCGGGGGATGGGGAACACTGAAGCTTTCTTT. The chain has TRBV10-3 and TRBJ1-1, with a possible D match to TRBD1 (5 bases). CDR3 length: 14 residues. Trimming shortened V by 10 bases and J by 1 base, and 16 bases separated the two germline ends. The V gene's germline CDR1 is ENHRY and CDR2 SYGVKD.

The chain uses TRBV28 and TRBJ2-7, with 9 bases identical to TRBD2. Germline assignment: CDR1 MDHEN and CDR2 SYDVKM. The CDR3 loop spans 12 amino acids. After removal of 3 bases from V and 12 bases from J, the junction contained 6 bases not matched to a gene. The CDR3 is CASSLIAGVRYF. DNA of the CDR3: TGTGCCAGCAGTTTGATAGCGGGAGTTAGGTACTTC.

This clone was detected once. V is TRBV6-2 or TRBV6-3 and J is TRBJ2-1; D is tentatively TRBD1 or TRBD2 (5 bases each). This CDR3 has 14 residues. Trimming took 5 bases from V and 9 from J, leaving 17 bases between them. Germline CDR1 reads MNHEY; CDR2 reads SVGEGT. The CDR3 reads CASSDIYRGAEQFF. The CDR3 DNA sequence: TGTGCCAGCAGTGACATCTATAGGGGAGCTGAGCAGTTCTTC.

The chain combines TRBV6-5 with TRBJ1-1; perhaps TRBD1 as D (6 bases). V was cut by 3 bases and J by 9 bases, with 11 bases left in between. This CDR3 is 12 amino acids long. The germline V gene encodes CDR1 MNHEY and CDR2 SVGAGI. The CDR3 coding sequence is TGTGCCAGCAGTTATTCGCAGGGGCAAGCTTTCTTT. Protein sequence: CASSYSQGQAFF.

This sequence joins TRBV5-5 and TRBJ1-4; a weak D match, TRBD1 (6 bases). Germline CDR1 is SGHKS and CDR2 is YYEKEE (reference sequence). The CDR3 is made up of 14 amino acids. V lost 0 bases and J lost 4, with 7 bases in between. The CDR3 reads CASSLGTVNEKLFF. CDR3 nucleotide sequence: TGTGCCAGCAGCTTGGGGACAGTTAATGAAAAACTGTTTTTT.

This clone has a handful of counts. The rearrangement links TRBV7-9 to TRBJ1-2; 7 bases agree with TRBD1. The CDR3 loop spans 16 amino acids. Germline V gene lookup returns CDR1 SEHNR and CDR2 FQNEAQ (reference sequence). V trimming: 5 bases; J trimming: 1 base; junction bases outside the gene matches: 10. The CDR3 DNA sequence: TGTGCCAGCAGCCCTAACCCCGGGACAGTTAACTATGGCTACACCTTC. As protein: CASSPNPGTVNYGYTF.

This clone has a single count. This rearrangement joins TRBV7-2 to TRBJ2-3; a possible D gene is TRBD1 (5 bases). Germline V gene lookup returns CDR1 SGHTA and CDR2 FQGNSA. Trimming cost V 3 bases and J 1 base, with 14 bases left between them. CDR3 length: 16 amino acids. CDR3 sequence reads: CASSFKGYGGTDTQYF. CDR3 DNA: TGTGCCAGCAGCTTTAAGGGGTATGGGGGCACAGATACGCAGTATTTT. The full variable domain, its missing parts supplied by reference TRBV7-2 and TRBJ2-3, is GAGVSQSPSNKVTEKGKDVELRCDPISGHTALYWYRQSLGQGLEFLIYFQGNSAPDKSGLPSDRFSAERTGGSVSTLTIQRTQQEDSAVYLCASSFKGYGGTDTQYFGPGTRLTVL.

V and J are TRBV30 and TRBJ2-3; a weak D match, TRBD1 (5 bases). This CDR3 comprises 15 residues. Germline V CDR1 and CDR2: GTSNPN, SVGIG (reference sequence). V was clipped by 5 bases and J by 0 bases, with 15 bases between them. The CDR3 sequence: CAWVQETSSTDTQYF. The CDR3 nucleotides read TGTGCCTGGGTACAGGAGACCTCTAGCACAGATACGCAGTATTTT.

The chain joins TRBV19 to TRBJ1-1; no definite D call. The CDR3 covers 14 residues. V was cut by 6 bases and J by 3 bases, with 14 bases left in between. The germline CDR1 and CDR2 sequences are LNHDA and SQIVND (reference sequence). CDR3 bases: TGTGCCAGTAGGAGAGTGGGTAGGGACACTGAAGCTTTCTTT. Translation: CASRRVGRDTEAFF.

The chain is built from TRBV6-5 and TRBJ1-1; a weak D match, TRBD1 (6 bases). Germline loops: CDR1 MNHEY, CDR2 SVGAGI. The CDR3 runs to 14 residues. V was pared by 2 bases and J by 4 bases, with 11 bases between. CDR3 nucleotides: TGTGCCAGCAGTTACGGGAACAGGGCCACTGAAGCTTTCTTT. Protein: CASSYGNRATEAFF.

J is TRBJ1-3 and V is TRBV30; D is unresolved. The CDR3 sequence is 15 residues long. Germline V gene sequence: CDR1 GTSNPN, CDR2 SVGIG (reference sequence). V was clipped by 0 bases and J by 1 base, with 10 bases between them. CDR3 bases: TGTGCCTGGAGTGTACAACTGTCATCTGGAAACACCATATATTTT. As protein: CAWSVQLSSGNTIYF.